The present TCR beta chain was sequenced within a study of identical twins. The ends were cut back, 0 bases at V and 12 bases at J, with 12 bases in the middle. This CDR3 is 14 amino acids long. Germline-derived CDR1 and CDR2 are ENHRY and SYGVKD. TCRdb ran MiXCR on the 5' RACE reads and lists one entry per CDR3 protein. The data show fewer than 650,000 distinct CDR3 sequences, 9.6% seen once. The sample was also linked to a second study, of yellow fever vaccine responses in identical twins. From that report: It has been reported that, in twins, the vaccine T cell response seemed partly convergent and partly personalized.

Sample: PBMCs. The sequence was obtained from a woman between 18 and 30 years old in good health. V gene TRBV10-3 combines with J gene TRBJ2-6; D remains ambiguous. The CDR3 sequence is CAISESASPRVLTF. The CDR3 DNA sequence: TGTGCCATCAGTGAGTCCGCCTCGCCCCGCGTCCTGACTTTC.